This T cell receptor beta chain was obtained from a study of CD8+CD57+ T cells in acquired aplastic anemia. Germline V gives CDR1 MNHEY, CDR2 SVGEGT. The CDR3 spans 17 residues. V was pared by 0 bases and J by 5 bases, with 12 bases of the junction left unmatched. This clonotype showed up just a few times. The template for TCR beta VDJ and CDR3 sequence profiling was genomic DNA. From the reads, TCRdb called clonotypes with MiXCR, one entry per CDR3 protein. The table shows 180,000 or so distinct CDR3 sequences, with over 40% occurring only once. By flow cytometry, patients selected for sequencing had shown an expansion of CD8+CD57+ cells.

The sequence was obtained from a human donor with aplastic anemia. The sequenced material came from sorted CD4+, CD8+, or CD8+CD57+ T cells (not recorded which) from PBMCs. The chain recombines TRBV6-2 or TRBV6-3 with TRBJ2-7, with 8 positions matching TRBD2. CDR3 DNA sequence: TGTGCCAGCAGTTACTCGAAACGGGGGGGCCTCAGCGACGAGCAGTACTTC. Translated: CASSYSKRGGLSDEQYF.